This T cell receptor beta chain was recovered during a study of cytomegalovirus exposure and HLA in healthy donors. The germline V gene has CDR1 LNHNV and CDR2 YYDKDF (reference sequence). V gave up 4 bases and J gave up 3 bases, with 16 bases separating them. The CDR3 totals 16 residues. The PCR used 60 Vbeta and 13 Jbeta primers. Only in-frame clones appear in the TCRdb table, and some are missing; sequencing was by immunoSEQ multiplex PCR. The sample holds 200,000 or so clones; 80% to 85% are singletons and the top ten take 2.1%. This clone was counted only a few times. Its antigen is as yet unknown. Study-wide results and caveats: Apparent HLA restriction characterized most CMV-associated TCR beta chains in a later analysis. Both high specificity and high sensitivity reportedly marked the classifier's diagnosis of cytomegalovirus status.

V gene TRBV15 combines with J gene TRBJ1-5; a possible D gene is TRBD1 (6 bases). Sequenced material: PBMCs. The receptor's source is a woman aged 18-29 years in good health and CMV-seropositive. CDR3 loop: CATSKRQGLNNQPQHF. As DNA, the CDR3 is TGTGCCACCAGCAAACGGCAGGGGCTTAACAATCAGCCCCAGCATTTT.